Each of the 18 T cell receptor beta chains below was sequenced from the same sample in a study of T cell responses to AZD1222 COVID-19 vaccine (dated by TCRdb to about 2021). The protocol used for the library was the immunoSEQ multiplex PCR assay. The table comes from immuneACCESS by way of TCRdb, which keeps in-frame sequences with V and J called. Part of the clones is missing from these tables; in studies checked, under half for an unresolved V gene and the rest for unknown reasons. The sample includes 120,000 or so clones, with about 85% observed a single time. 1.6% of the sample lies in the top ten. Taken with the paper, the label for time point translates to: baseline before first vaccination. The sample in question was peripheral blood, obtained on day 0 of AZD1222 vaccination. Receptor source: an adult in good health.

The chain carries TRBV12-3 or TRBV12-4 and TRBJ1-1; D gene uncertain. The V end was cut by 4 bases, the J end by 1 base, with 7 bases between. This CDR3 has 13 amino acids. CDR3 amino acids: CASSSDKNTEAFF. Written as DNA, the CDR3 is TGTGCCAGCAGTTCCGACAAGAACACTGAAGCTTTCTTT.

Comment on this clone: Because the CDR3's place on the DNA is in doubt, the DNA is left out and the CDR3 is given as listed by TCRdb. The chain recombines TRBV7-9 with TRBJ1-3. CDR1 is SEHNR and CDR2 is FQNEAQ in the germline V gene (reference sequence). The CDR3 is 16 amino acids in total, end residues counted. This CDR3 reads CASSSRRAGTGNTIYF.

V gene TRBV18 combines with J gene TRBJ2-5, with TRBD2 matching over 7 bases. CDR1 and CDR2 from the germline V gene are KGHSH and LQKENI. The CDR3 sequence is 14 residues long. Trimming removed 2 bases from V and 7 bases from J; junction bases left unmatched: 7. The CDR3 region has the DNA TGTGCCAGCTCACCAGAGACTAGCCGATGGACCCAGTACTTC. Protein: CASSPETSRWTQYF.

This clone was picked up one time. The CDR3 nucleotides are TGTGCCAGCAGTGAGGGGAATGAGCAGTTCTTC. Its translation: CASSEGNEQFF. The chain couples TRBV6-1 to TRBJ2-1; D uncertain. V was trimmed by 3 bases and J by 7 bases, leaving 4 bases between them. The CDR3 has 11 amino acids. Germline V lookup: CDR1 MNHNS, CDR2 SASEGT.

V is TRBV5-1 and J is TRBJ2-7, with 7 bases fitting TRBD1. The CDR3 spans 14 residues. The germline V gene has CDR1 SGHRS and CDR2 YFSETQ. The V gene end was trimmed by 3 bases and the J gene end by 5 bases; junction bases not matched to a gene: 8. The DNA of the CDR3 is TGCGCCAGCAGCTCGGACAGGATTGTCGACGAGCAGTACTTC. This gives the protein CASSSDRIVDEQYF.

This chain links TRBV7-9 with TRBJ1-2, with unresolved D. Trimming shortened V by 0 bases and J by 4 bases, and 18 bases separated the two germline ends. The germline V gene has CDR1 SEHNR and CDR2 FQNEAQ (reference sequence). This CDR3 region has 17 residues. CDR3 region: CASSLAPLMGRGYGYTF. For the CDR3, the DNA is TGTGCCAGCAGCTTAGCCCCTCTTATGGGCCGGGGCTATGGCTACACCTTC.

This clone occurred once. The chain has TRBV13 and TRBJ2-3, with 10 bases identical to TRBD1. This CDR3 comprises 16 residues. V shed 5 bases and J 4 bases; nucleotides not matched to a gene: 9. CDR1 and CDR2 (germline): PRHDT, FYEKMQ (reference sequence). The CDR3 nucleotides are TGTGCCAGCAGCCAACCGGGACAGGGGAGAGCAGATACGCAGTATTTT. It is translated as CASSQPGQGRADTQYF.

The chain carries TRBV10-2 and TRBJ2-3; TRBD2 aligns across 8 bases. CDR3 size: 16 residues. Per the germline V gene, CDR1 is WSHSY and CDR2 is SAAADI. V lost 2 bases and J lost 7; bases outside the gene matches: 11. CDR3 amino acids: CASSEGREGALNTQYF. The DNA of the CDR3 is TGCGCCAGCAGTGAGGGACGGGAGGGCGCGTTAAATACGCAGTATTTT.

The genes are TRBV7-8 and TRBJ1-1, with D maybe TRBD1 (5 bases). The CDR3 has 17 residues. Germline V lookup: CDR1 SGHVS, CDR2 FQNEAQ. V lost 5 bases and J lost 1, with 20 bases in between. The CDR3 sequence is CASSPPGHSSGNTEAFF. In nucleotides, the CDR3 is TGTGCCAGCAGCCCCCCCGGACATTCGTCAGGGAACACTGAAGCTTTCTTT.

As regards this clone: Other DNA sequences in the sample encode the same CDR3. The chain employs TRBV5-1 and TRBJ1-1; D ambiguous. CDR3 length: 13 residues. Trimming removed 0 bases at V and 1 base at J, with 4 bases between. Germline loops: CDR1 SGHRS, CDR2 YFSETQ. The CDR3 spells CASSLAGNTEAFF. The DNA for the CDR3 is TGCGCCAGCAGCTTGGCGGGGAACACTGAAGCTTTCTTT.

The chain recombines TRBV9 with TRBJ2-3, with TRBD2 matching over 11 bases. CDR1 SGDLS and CDR2 YYNGEE come from the germline V gene. V lost 4 bases, J lost 4 bases, and 5 bases stayed unmatched. The CDR3 has 15 amino acids. CDR3 in amino acids: CASSIAGGMADTQYF. DNA for the CDR3: TGTGCCAGCAGCATAGCGGGAGGGATGGCAGATACGCAGTATTTT.

The gene calls are TRBV6-5 and TRBJ2-1, with D unclear. Trimming stripped 7 bases from V and 3 bases from J, with 13 bases between. The CDR3 runs 14 residues. The germline CDR1 and CDR2 sequences are MNHEY and SVGAGI. CDR3 protein: CASIMDRIYNEQFF. As DNA, the CDR3 is TGTGCCAGCATCATGGACCGGATCTACAATGAGCAGTTCTTC.

The chain couples TRBV6-5 to TRBJ1-1; the D gene is possibly TRBD1 (6 bases). CDR1 and CDR2 from the germline V gene are MNHEY and SVGAGI. With 0 bases removed from V and 0 bases from J, the gap between germline ends came to 8 bases. CDR3 length: 15 residues. Written as DNA, the CDR3 is TGTGCCAGCAGTTACTCGAGGGGGGTGAACACTGAAGCTTTCTTT. It encodes CASSYSRGVNTEAFF.

The V and J genes are TRBV27 and TRBJ2-7, with 8 bases identical to TRBD1. CDR1 is MNHEY and CDR2 is SMNVEV in the germline V gene (reference sequence). The CDR3 contains 14 residues. V lost 4 bases and J lost 2; bases outside the gene matches: 4. The CDR3 loop reads CASSWTGWAYEQYF. The CDR3, as DNA: TGTGCCAGCAGTTGGACAGGGTGGGCCTACGAGCAGTACTTC.

The chain couples TRBV5-6 to TRBJ1-1, with a weak D call TRBD1 (6 bases). Trimming removed 0 bases from V and 1 base from J, with 10 bases in between. The CDR3 is 15 residues long. Germline values: CDR1 SGHDT, CDR2 YYEEEE. The CDR3 bases are TGTGCCAGCAGCTTGGCCGACAGGACGAACACTGAAGCTTTCTTT. This sequence encodes CASSLADRTNTEAFF.

CDR3 in DNA: TGTGCCAGCAGCGTCTACAGGGGAACCAGCAATCAGCCCCAGCATTTT. Residues: CASSVYRGTSNQPQHF. This chain uses TRBV5-8 with TRBJ1-5; TRBD1 aligns across 7 bases. V lost 4 bases and J lost 1; bases outside the gene matches: 8. Germline V lookup: CDR1 SGHTS, CDR2 YDEGEE. CDR3 length equals 16 residues.

The J gene is TRBJ1-1, the V gene TRBV3-1 (or the pseudogene TRBV3-2), with D perhaps TRBD1 (5 bases). This CDR3 spans 15 amino acids. V shed 2 bases and J shed 3 bases, with 13 bases lying between them. The V gene's germline CDR1 is LGHDT and CDR2 YNNKEL (reference sequence). The CDR3 DNA reads TGTGCCAGCAGCCAAAGGTGGGGGGGTGACACTGAAGCTTTCTTT. It codes for CASSQRWGGDTEAFF.

The rearrangement links TRBV5-1 to TRBJ2-1; no reliable D call. The length of the CDR3 is 13 residues. Germline CDR1 SGHRS, CDR2 YFSETQ. Between the trimmed V and J ends, which lost 0 bases and 10 bases, there was a span of 11 bases. This CDR3 reads CASSLAVGLEQFF. The CDR3 region has the DNA TGCGCCAGCAGCTTGGCCGTAGGGCTAGAGCAGTTCTTC.